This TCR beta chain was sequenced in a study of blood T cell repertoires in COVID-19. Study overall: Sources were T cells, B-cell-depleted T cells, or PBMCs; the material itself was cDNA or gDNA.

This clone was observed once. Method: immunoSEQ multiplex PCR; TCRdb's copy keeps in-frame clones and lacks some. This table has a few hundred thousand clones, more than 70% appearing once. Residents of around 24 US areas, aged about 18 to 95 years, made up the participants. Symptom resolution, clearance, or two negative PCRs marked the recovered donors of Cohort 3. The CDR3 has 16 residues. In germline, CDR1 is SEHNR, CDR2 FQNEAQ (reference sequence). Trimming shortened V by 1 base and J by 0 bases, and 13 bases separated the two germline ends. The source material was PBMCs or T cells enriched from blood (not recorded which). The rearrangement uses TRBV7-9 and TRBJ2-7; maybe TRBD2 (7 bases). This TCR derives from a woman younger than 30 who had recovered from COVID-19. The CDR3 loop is CASSLGAGAHSYEQYF. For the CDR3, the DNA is TGTGCCAGCAGCTTAGGTGCGGGGGCCCACTCCTACGAGCAGTACTTC.